A single sample is the source of the 32 T cell receptor beta chains below, sequenced in a study of T cells in Graves' hyperthyroidism and ophthalmopathy. Amplified TCR beta CDR3 regions derived from RNA transcripts. HTBI primers were used for first-round RT-PCR of the TCR CDR3. Each CDR3 protein gets one entry after TCRdb re-called the multiplex PCR reads with MiXCR. Among about 320,000 distinct CDR3 sequences listed, roughly 15% were seen once. The sample was blood. The receptors come from a man between 25 and 39 years old with Graves' hyperthyroidism.

This clonotype has a count of ten or more. V usage is TRBV7-9 and J usage is TRBJ2-1, with D perhaps matching TRBD1 or TRBD2 (5 bases each). The V end lost 3 bases, the J end lost 7 bases, and 10 bases lay between the germline ends. The CDR3 extends over 13 amino acids. Germline CDR1 and CDR2: SEHNR and FQNEAQ (reference sequence). DNA of the CDR3: TGTGCCAGCAGCTTGGGGGAGAGGAATGAGCAGTTCTTC. This translates into CASSLGERNEQFF.

This clonotype was counted many times. The chain joins TRBV24-1 to TRBJ2-5; D is possibly TRBD1 (7 bases). Trimming pared 8 bases from V and 3 bases from J, leaving 21 bases between. From germline, CDR1 is KGHDR and CDR2 SFDVKD. The CDR3 contains 16 residues. The CDR3 sequence: CATTGGWRDCEETQYF. CDR3 coding DNA: TGTGCCACCACAGGGGGGTGGAGGGATTGTGAAGAGACCCAGTACTTC.

This clonotype has at least ten counts. This sequence joins TRBV20-1 and TRBJ1-2; D ambiguous. The length of the CDR3 is 12 residues. V lost 2 bases and J lost 2, with 6 bases in between. Germline V gives CDR1 DFQATT, CDR2 SNEGSKA (reference sequence). CDR3 nucleotide sequence: TGCAGTGCTAGAAATAACAACTATGGCTACACCTTC. Translation: CSARNNNYGYTF.

The V and J genes are TRBV29-1 and TRBJ1-2; no clear D. The CDR3 loop spans 12 amino acids. CDR1 is SQVTM, CDR2 ANQGSEA, per germline. Trimming cost V 6 bases and J 7 bases, with 15 bases left between them. Written as DNA, the CDR3 is TGCAGCGTGTCAAGGGAAGGTGCTGGCTACACCTTC. Protein product: CSVSREGAGYTF.

J is TRBJ1-1 and V is TRBV19, with 9 positions matching TRBD1. V lost 10 bases, J lost 4 bases, and 10 bases stayed unmatched. CDR1 is LNHDA and CDR2 is SQIVND in the germline V gene (reference sequence). The CDR3 contains 14 residues. The CDR3 DNA reads TGTGCCACTCGGACAGGGGTAGATGGCACTGAAGCTTTCTTT. Translating it yields CATRTGVDGTEAFF.

The chain recombines TRBV19 with TRBJ1-5; D is unresolved. The length of the CDR3 is 14 residues. Trimming took 4 bases from V and 2 from J, leaving 9 bases between them. In germline, CDR1 is LNHDA, CDR2 SQIVND (reference sequence). CDR3 sequence reads: CASSRARGNQPQHF. The DNA of the CDR3 is TGTGCCAGTAGTAGGGCGCGGGGCAATCAGCCCCAGCATTTT.

This clonotype was detected a few times. A much larger clone differs by one base, so this may be a read error. The V and J genes are TRBV11-1 and TRBJ2-7; D is perhaps TRBD1 or TRBD2 (5 bases each). The length of the CDR3 is 15 residues. Germline CDR1 and CDR2: SGHAT and FQDESV (reference sequence). CDR3 sequence (DNA): TGTGCCAGCAGCCCCCCAGGGACCCTATCCTACGAGCGGTACTTC. As protein: CASSPPGTLSYERYF. The full variable domain, its missing parts supplied by reference TRBV11-1 and TRBJ2-7, is EAEVAQSPRYKITEKSQAVAFWCDPISGHATLYWYRQILGQGPELLVQFQDESVVDDSQLPKDRFSAERLKGVDSTLKIQPAELGDSAMYLCASSPPGTLSYERYFGPGTRLTVT.

The sample holds many counts of this clonotype. The chain recombines TRBV28 with TRBJ2-5; 10 nucleotides agree with TRBD2. The trim removed 5 bases at V and 5 bases at J, leaving 2 bases unmatched. Germline V gene sequence: CDR1 MDHEN, CDR2 SYDVKM. CDR3 length: 13 amino acids. This chain's CDR3 is CASSPSGSETQYF. The CDR3 coding sequence is TGTGCCAGCAGTCCTAGCGGGAGTGAGACCCAGTACTTC.

A few counts support this clonotype. The chain carries TRBV28 and TRBJ2-7, with 9 bases fitting TRBD2. After removal of 7 bases from V and 2 bases from J, the junction contained 9 bases not matched to a gene. This CDR3 has 15 residues. Germline CDR1 is MDHEN and CDR2 is SYDVKM. CDR3 sequence: CASTSLIAGAYEQYF. CDR3 DNA: TGTGCCAGCACCTCTTTAATAGCGGGAGCCTACGAGCAGTACTTC.

The chain recombines TRBV2 with TRBJ2-7, with TRBD1 matching 9 bases. The CDR3 contains 13 residues. V shed 10 bases and J 2 bases; nucleotides not matched to a gene: 6. Germline assignment: CDR1 SNHLY and CDR2 FYNNEI. CDR3 DNA: TGTGCCAACGACAGGGGGAATCCCTACGAGCAGTACTTC. This sequence encodes CANDRGNPYEQYF.

This clonotype has a handful of counts. The V call is TRBV24-1, the J call TRBJ2-2; D is unclear. Germline-derived CDR1 and CDR2 are KGHDR and SFDVKD. CDR3 length equals 12 residues. The V and J ends lost 7 bases and 0 bases respectively, with 2 bases between them. CDR3 region: CATRANTGELFF. Here the CDR3 DNA reads TGTGCCACCAGGGCGAACACCGGGGAGCTGTTTTTT.

As concerns this clonotype: A much larger clone lies one base from this, so it may be a read error. The chain employs TRBV18 and TRBJ1-1; 8 bases match TRBD1. Germline V gene lookup returns CDR1 KGHSH and CDR2 LQKENI. The CDR3 runs 14 residues. The CDR3 coding sequence is TGTGCCAGCTCACCAGGCAGGGGGCAAACTGGAGCTTTCTTT. This encodes CASSPGRGQTGAFF.

This clonotype has a count of ten or more. The gene calls are TRBV2 and TRBJ2-2, with D unclear. Germline CDR1 reads SNHLY; CDR2 reads FYNNEI. The CDR3 is made up of 14 amino acids. V was shortened by 4 bases and J by 5 bases, with 11 bases between the two germline ends. The DNA of the CDR3 is TGTGCCAGCAGTGGGGGTGGGCGGACCGGGGAGCTGTTTTTT. It translates to CASSGGGRTGELFF. The entire variable domain, with the rest obtained from reference TRBV2 and TRBJ2-2, is as follows: EPEVTQTPSHQVTQMGQEVILRCVPISNHLYFYWYRQILGQKVEFLVSFYNNEISEKSEIFDDQFSVERPDGSNFTLKIRSTKLEDSAMYFCASSGGGRTGELFFGEGSRLTVL.

This clonotype showed up just a few times. CDR3 DNA: TGCGCCAGCAGCCCCAACAGGGGAGGGGGCTACACCTTC. It encodes CASSPNRGGGYTF. This chain joins TRBV5-1 and TRBJ1-2, with 7 bases that match TRBD1. The CDR3 length is 13 residues. Unmatched junction bases numbered 8, after V lost 4 bases and J lost 8 bases. Germline CDR1 reads SGHRS; CDR2 reads YFSETQ. Drawing the rest from reference TRBV5-1 and TRBJ1-2, the complete variable domain is KAGVTQTPRYLIKTRGQQVTLSCSPISGHRSVSWYQQTPGQGLQFLFEYFSETQRNKGNFPGRFSGRQFSNSRSEMNVSTLELGDSALYLCASSPNRGGGYTFGSGTRLTVV.

The J gene is TRBJ2-5, the V gene TRBV5-8; a possible D gene is TRBD1 (5 bases). The CDR3 is 16 residues long. V lost 3 bases, J lost 5 bases, and 20 bases lay in between. Germline V lookup: CDR1 SGHTS, CDR2 YDEGEE. The CDR3 region is CASSSQRGAKGETQYF. CDR3 nucleotide sequence: TGTGCCAGCAGCTCTCAGCGAGGAGCAAAGGGGGAGACCCAGTACTTC.

The table lists this clonotype with a few counts. The chain carries TRBV6-2 or TRBV6-3 and TRBJ2-1; D call uncertain. This CDR3 is built from 12 residues. V was shortened by 4 bases and J by 7 bases, with 8 bases between the two germline ends. Germline V CDR1 and CDR2: MNHEY, SVGEGT. The CDR3 DNA reads as TGTGCCAGCAGTTCCTCAAGGAATGAGCAGTTCTTC. Its translation: CASSSSRNEQFF.

This clonotype was observed a few times. J is TRBJ2-5 and V is TRBV5-1; TRBD1 might be the D (6 bases). Germline values: CDR1 SGHRS, CDR2 YFSETQ. Trimming removed 4 bases at V and 5 bases at J, with 15 bases between. This CDR3 is 14 amino acids long. The DNA for the CDR3 is TGCGCCAGCAGCACAAGGGGGTCGGGGGAGACCCAGTACTTC. It encodes CASSTRGSGETQYF.

This clonotype has a handful of counts. This chain joins TRBV27 and TRBJ2-7; 12 bases are a match to TRBD2. From germline, CDR1 is MNHEY and CDR2 SMNVEV (reference sequence). With V trimmed by 3 bases and J by 2 bases, 8 bases remained unmatched. The CDR3 consists of 17 residues. The CDR3, as DNA: TGTGCCAGCAGTTTGCGGACTAGCGGGATCCGGGCCTACGAGCAGTACTTC. Translating it yields CASSLRTSGIRAYEQYF.

The chain combines TRBV2 with TRBJ1-1, with D unresolved. CDR3 length: 13 residues. In germline, CDR1 is SNHLY, CDR2 FYNNEI. V was clipped by 5 bases and J by 6 bases, with 13 bases between them. In nucleotides, the CDR3 is TGTGCCAGCAGTATTGAGTCTTCGGCTGAAGCTTTCTTT. It yields the protein CASSIESSAEAFF.

This clonotype was detected ten times or more. The V gene is TRBV19, the J gene TRBJ2-3, with 13 bases matching TRBD2. The CDR3 is made up of 17 amino acids. Germline V gene lookup returns CDR1 LNHDA and CDR2 SQIVND (reference sequence). Germline trimming cut 6 bases from V and 3 bases from J; bases unmatched to any gene: 9. The CDR3 bases are TGTGCCAGTAGATCTCCGGGACTAGCGGGACTAACAGATACGCAGTATTTT. It yields the protein CASRSPGLAGLTDTQYF.

The sample holds many counts of this clonotype. The chain employs TRBV27 and TRBJ2-7; the match to TRBD2 covers 8 bases. The CDR3 is made up of 15 amino acids. J was trimmed by 3 bases and V by 4 bases; bases with no gene match: 8. Germline V gene sequence: CDR1 MNHEY, CDR2 SMNVEV (reference sequence). Here the CDR3 DNA reads TGTGCCAGCAGTTACGGGACTAGTGGGATCTACGAGCAGTACTTC. This translates into CASSYGTSGIYEQYF.

In its sample, this clonotype was seen many times. The chain carries TRBV28 and TRBJ2-7; D possibly corresponds to TRBD1 (6 bases). CDR3 length: 14 residues. CDR1 is MDHEN and CDR2 is SYDVKM in the germline V gene. Trimming took 1 base from V and 6 from J, leaving 13 bases between them. CDR3 nucleotide sequence: TGTGCCAGCAGTTTATCGTCCACAGGGAGCGAGCAGTACTTC. It specifies CASSLSSTGSEQYF.

This chain links TRBV29-1 with TRBJ2-1, with D possibly TRBD2 on 6 matching bases. The V and J ends lost 1 base and 1 base respectively, with 8 bases between them. This CDR3 is 14 amino acids long. The germline CDR1 and CDR2 sequences are SQVTM and ANQGSEA. CDR3 in amino acids: CSVEVGTSYNEQFF. Here the CDR3 DNA reads TGCAGCGTTGAAGTTGGGACTTCCTACAATGAGCAGTTCTTC.

This chain joins TRBV11-1 and TRBJ2-6; the D call may be TRBD1 or TRBD2 (5 bases each). Per germline, CDR1 SGHAT and CDR2 FQDESV (reference sequence). CDR3 length: 18 amino acids. With 3 bases removed from V and 1 base from J, the gap between germline ends came to 16 bases. CDR3 DNA: TGTGCCAGCAGCTTGAAGGCAGGGTGGAGGTCTGGGGCCAACGTCCTGACTTTC. Its translation: CASSLKAGWRSGANVLTF.

This clonotype was counted many times. The chain couples TRBV28 to TRBJ2-7; perhaps TRBD1 as D (5 bases). With 4 bases removed from V and 3 bases from J, the gap between germline ends came to 22 bases. In germline, CDR1 is MDHEN, CDR2 SYDVKM. CDR3 length: 17 amino acids. The CDR3 DNA reads TGTGCCAGCAGTTCCCCACGGTGGGGCTTCTCCAACTACGAGCAGTACTTC. Translated: CASSSPRWGFSNYEQYF.

Concerning this clonotype itself: A single base separates this from a much larger clone, so it may be a read error. The rearrangement joins TRBV2 to TRBJ2-7; maybe TRBD2 (5 bases). CDR3 length equals 13 residues. Germline V gives CDR1 SNHLY, CDR2 FYNNEI. V was clipped by 6 bases and J by 8 bases, with 17 bases between them. The CDR3 DNA reads as TGTGCCAGCAGGATGGACTCTAGCCCCAAGCAGTACTTC. Residues: CASRMDSSPKQYF.

This clonotype was counted many times. The rearrangement links TRBV20-1 to TRBJ2-2, with D uncertain. The CDR3 covers 15 residues. CDR1 is DFQATT and CDR2 is SNEGSKA in the germline V gene (reference sequence). V was clipped by 3 bases and J by 1 base, with 12 bases between them. CDR3: CSASPRRRNTGELFF. Here the CDR3 DNA reads TGCAGTGCTAGTCCGCGCAGGCGGAACACCGGGGAGCTGTTTTTT.

This clonotype has just a few counts. V is TRBV7-9 and J is TRBJ2-7; D not certain. Germline V gene data show CDR1 as SEHNR and CDR2 as FQNEAQ (reference sequence). The V gene lost 1 base and the J gene lost 3 bases, with 16 bases spanning the gap. This CDR3 is 16 amino acids long. The CDR3 bases are TGTGCCAGCAGCTTAGGACCCCCCCGGTCTTACTACGAGCAGTACTTC. Its translation is CASSLGPPRSYYEQYF.

The chain combines TRBV5-4 with TRBJ2-5, with 8 bases lining up with TRBD1. CDR1 SGHNT and CDR2 YYREEE come from the germline V gene (reference sequence). The CDR3 is made up of 15 amino acids. The V segment lost 0 bases and the J segment 7 bases; nucleotides outside the gene matches: 8. CDR3 nucleotide sequence: TGTGCCAGCAGCTTGGCCAAACAGGGGGTGGGGACCCAGTACTTC. Translating gives CASSLAKQGVGTQYF.

Only a few counts were recorded for this clonotype. V is TRBV7-9 and J is TRBJ1-1; D unresolved. The germline CDR1 and CDR2 sequences are SEHNR and FQNEAQ (reference sequence). The ends were cut back, 5 bases at V and 6 bases at J, with 10 bases in the middle. This CDR3 is 12 amino acids long. The DNA of the CDR3 is TGTGCCAGCAGCCTGCCCAGCCCTGAAGCTTTCTTT. Translation: CASSLPSPEAFF.

The rearrangement joins TRBV7-9 to TRBJ2-7, with D uncertain. Germline-derived CDR1 and CDR2 are SEHNR and FQNEAQ (reference sequence). The CDR3 runs 14 residues. Deletions cut 3 bases from V and 0 bases from J, with 9 bases between. The CDR3 DNA sequence: TGTGCCAGCAGCTTGCAAGGGCTCTCCTACGAGCAGTACTTC. Translating gives CASSLQGLSYEQYF.

The chain employs TRBV24-1 and TRBJ2-3; D not resolved. Germline V gene data show CDR1 as KGHDR and CDR2 as SFDVKD. The CDR3 runs 14 residues. V was shortened by 2 bases and J by 8 bases, with 13 bases between the two germline ends. DNA of the CDR3: TGTGCCACCAGTGATTCTACGGGCATCCCTACGCAGTATTTT. This gives the protein CATSDSTGIPTQYF.